This T cell receptor (beta chain) was profiled in a study of identical twins. General study points: Out-of-frame alpha sequences shared by twins showed excess low generation probability.

Remarks on this clonotype: Its specificity is not known.

This CDR3 spans 18 amino acids. The V segment lost 1 base and the J segment 0 bases; nucleotides outside the gene matches: 7. Carrying unique molecular identifiers, the cDNA also gained a universal primer site through template switching. One entry per CDR3 protein, called by TCRdb with MiXCR from the 5' RACE reads. The sample has 500,000 to 600,000 distinct CDR3 sequences; about 20% are singletons. This sample was also put to use in a study of T cells expressing NK-cell markers. That work states: Dominance of the CD3+CD56-NKG2C+ fraction by these clonotypes also held in a handful of donors.

The specimen was CD4+ T cells sorted from blood. The V gene is TRBV12-3 or TRBV12-4, the J gene TRBJ1-5; 9 bases match TRBD1. The TCR originated in a woman aged 18-29 years in good health. CDR3 DNA: TGTGCCAGCAGTTTAGATTTGGACAGGGGACATAGCAATCAGCCCCAGCATTTT. This translates into CASSLDLDRGHSNQPQHF.